This T cell receptor (beta chain) was recorded in a study of T cells expressing NK-cell markers (TCRdb year 2020). Notes on the research overall: Roughly 8 donors provided sorted CD3+CD56+NKG2C+, CD3+CD56+NKG2C- and CD3+CD56-NKG2C+ T-cell subsets, whose TCR beta-chain repertoires were profiled. Among the eight sequenced donors, only one was HCMV-seronegative, while the other seven were HCMV-seropositive. The eight sequenced donors were randomly selected healthy volunteers, three men and five women. Sequencing of the libraries produced 2 x 150 bp reads on Illumina HiSeq 2000/2500, MiSeq or NextSeq. What the authors observed across the whole study: For five or six donors, the dominant CD3+CD56+NKG2C+ clonotypes were among the top 10 CD8+ clonotypes and accounted for roughly 1.0-8% of CD8+ T cells. Whether the expanded NKG2C-expressing T cell clones were specific for HCMV antigens was left unclear. Those dominant clonotypes were again the most abundant among CD3+CD56-NKG2C+ cells in several donors, at about 28.3-60.1%.

Notes on this clonotype: The target of this receptor is not known.

To determine HCMV serostatus, a commercial ELISA kit was used to detect HCMV-specific IgG in serum. Peripheral blood mononuclear cells were isolated from blood by Ficoll density gradient centrifugation. The run used an Illumina HiSeq 2000. TCR beta cDNA libraries were prepared using 5'RACE template switching, which introduced a universal primer site and unique molecular identifiers. Synthesis of cDNA was primed from the TCR beta constant segment and was followed by two consecutive PCR amplification steps. As for the authors' bioinformatics: MIGEC handled demultiplexing of the reads and grouping by UMI, while MiTCR was used to assemble and quantify clonotypes. To exclude erroneous sequences, only TCR cDNA sequences supported by at least two reads were retained. Downstream repertoire analysis used the tcR package, and clonotypes were matched across fractions by CDR3 nucleotide sequence plus V segment. VDJmatch was used to annotate antigen specificity against VDJdb, with one amino acid substitution in CDR3 allowed. After TCRdb reprocessed the reads, each CDR3 protein sequence was kept as one row, without DNA. These V and J calls are TCRdb output, not the study's own analysis. This sample's clone table shows some 300,000 distinct CDR3 sequences. The leading ten clones occupy about 0.4% of the sample.

CDR3 length: 14 amino acids, cysteine to phenylalanine. No coding sequence is recorded. Sequences DFQATT (CDR1) and SNEGSKA (CDR2) are obtained from the germline V gene (reference sequence). The sequence is built from TRBV20-1 and TRBJ1-1; the D gene TCRdb calls, TRBD1, cannot be checked with no DNA. The TCR sequence derives from a man in his late teens or twenties in good health. Donor details come from another sample of the same person, matched by shared clones. Sequenced input: blood T cells: a sorted CD56 or NKG2C T cell subset, CD4+ or CD8+ T cells, or bulk PBMC T cells (not recorded which). The CDR3 protein: CSAEGDRGYTEAFF.